The sequence of this T cell receptor (beta chain) was determined in a study of cytomegalovirus exposure and HLA in healthy donors. Study-wide results and limits: The classifier, whose performance was assessed in both the original and validation cohorts, reportedly diagnosed cytomegalovirus status with high specificity and sensitivity. Under in vitro conditions, a few CMV-associated chains were confirmed as specific for CMV antigens.

Libraries were prepared by immunoSEQ multiplex PCR; TCRdb keeps only in-frame clonotypes and omits some of them. The sample yields about 150,000 clones, approximately 90% seen once. Trimming shortened V by 9 bases and J by 6 bases, and 16 bases separated the two germline ends. The CDR3 runs to 13 residues. Germline V gene data show CDR1 as SGDLS and CDR2 as YYNGEE. Comments on this clone: Its antigen is as yet unknown.

Material for sequencing was PBMCs. This clonotype was sampled from a man aged 18 to 30 in good health and CMV-seronegative. The chain has TRBV9 and TRBJ2-1; possibly TRBD2 for D (6 bases). The CDR3 is CATGGGKGNEQFF. Written as DNA, the CDR3 is TGTGCCACAGGTGGCGGGAAGGGCAATGAGCAGTTCTTC.